This T cell receptor (beta chain) was captured by sequencing in a study of blood T cell repertoires in COVID-19. Study overall: Material from acute and convalescent COVID-19 was sourced from the United States, Italy and Spain. Sample material is recorded as cDNA or gDNA derived from T cells, B-cell-depleted T cells, or PBMCs.

Per the authors' pipeline: Estimated nucleated cell counts came from reference gene primer amplification. Libraries were prepared by immunoSEQ multiplex PCR; TCRdb keeps only in-frame clonotypes and omits some of them. V, J and clone size reflect that table, while D and trimming were determined from the DNA. The sample contains hundreds of thousands of clones, about 88% of which appear only once. Germline V gene sequence: CDR1 GTSNPN, CDR2 SVGIG (reference sequence). Trimming cost V 3 bases and J 4 bases, with 10 bases left between them. This CDR3 spans 12 amino acids. The sample was peripheral blood. This rearrangement joins TRBV30 to TRBJ2-7; a possible D gene is TRBD2 (7 bases). The clonotype comes from a man between 40 and 49 years old with acute or convalescent COVID-19. The CDR3 loop reads CAWRGGVYEQYF. In DNA form, the CDR3 reads TGTGCCTGGAGAGGGGGGGTATACGAGCAGTACTTC.